A single sample is the source of the 24 T cell receptor beta chains below, sequenced in a study of Graves' ophthalmopathy and Graves' hyperthyroidism. Beta-chain TCR CDR3 regions were amplified from RNA transcripts. RT-PCR with HTBI primers came first, then second-round multiplex PCR. TCRdb redid the calling of the multiplex PCR reads with MiXCR, one entry per CDR3 protein. The table records about 210,000 distinct CDR3 sequences, approximately 29% of them present only once. Sequencing was performed on peripheral blood. The source is a man aged 45-65 years with Graves' ophthalmopathy.

The genes are TRBV11-2 and TRBJ1-1, with 8 positions matching TRBD1. There are 16 residues in the CDR3. Germline CDR1 reads SGHAT; CDR2 reads FQNNGV. The trim removed 4 bases at V and 6 bases at J, leaving 13 bases unmatched. The CDR3 region is CASSWDRRTVGAEAFF. CDR3 nucleotides: TGTGCCAGCAGCTGGGACAGGCGAACTGTCGGGGCTGAAGCTTTCTTT.

This clonotype was detected ten times or more. V usage is TRBV9 and J usage is TRBJ1-2; the match to TRBD1 covers 10 bases. The J segment lost 4 bases and the V segment lost 0 bases, leaving 9 bases of the junction unmatched. Germline values: CDR1 SGDLS, CDR2 YYNGEE. The CDR3 has 17 residues. The CDR3 reads CASSVGSGTGAPYGYTF. Written as DNA, the CDR3 is TGTGCCAGCAGCGTAGGATCCGGGACAGGGGCACCCTATGGCTACACCTTC.

DNA for the CDR3: TGCAGTGCTAGTATTAACTCCTACGAGCAGTACTTC. Translation: CSASINSYEQYF. The chain is built from TRBV20-1 and TRBJ2-7, with unresolved D. CDR3 length: 12 amino acids. Trimming removed 3 bases at V and 0 bases at J, with 6 bases between. Germline V gene data show CDR1 as DFQATT and CDR2 as SNEGSKA (reference sequence).

The sample holds many counts of this clonotype. The CDR3 nucleotides are TGCGCCAGCAGTGAGTCGCGCGGGAGCGAGCAGTACTTC. Translated: CASSESRGSEQYF. The chain recombines TRBV10-1 with TRBJ2-7; 7 positions match TRBD2. Germline V gene lookup returns CDR1 WNHNN and CDR2 SYGVQD (reference sequence). CDR3 length equals 13 residues. J lost 6 bases, V lost 0 bases, and 2 bases had no gene match.

This clonotype has ten or more counts. This chain links TRBV20-1 with TRBJ1-1, with a weak D call TRBD1 (6 bases). Trimming removed 5 bases from V and 8 bases from J, with 18 bases in between. CDR1 is DFQATT and CDR2 is SNEGSKA in the germline V gene (reference sequence). The CDR3 has 13 residues. This chain's CDR3 is CSAAPTGGPEAFF. For the CDR3, the DNA is TGCAGTGCTGCCCCGACAGGAGGCCCCGAAGCTTTCTTT.

J is TRBJ1-2 and V is TRBV20-1; TRBD1 might be the D (6 bases). Per the germline V gene, CDR1 is DFQATT and CDR2 is SNEGSKA (reference sequence). The CDR3 contains 13 residues. V was pared by 6 bases and J by 4 bases, with 15 bases between. Here the CDR3 reads CSALEGGAYGYTF. In DNA form, the CDR3 reads TGCAGTGCATTAGAGGGGGGGGCCTATGGCTACACCTTC.

This clonotype was recorded many times. The chain uses TRBV12-3 or TRBV12-4 and TRBJ2-2; 14 bases match TRBD2. The V gene end was trimmed by 6 bases and the J gene end by 5 bases; junction bases not matched to a gene: 8. This CDR3 is 17 amino acids long. The CDR3 reads CASRPGLAGVGTGELFF. CDR3 nucleotides: TGTGCCAGCAGACCGGGACTAGCGGGAGTAGGAACCGGGGAGCTGTTTTTT.

In this sample, this clonotype turned up many times. The CDR3 sequence: CASSQLTGIRGYTF. As DNA, the CDR3 is TGTGCCAGCAGTCAACTGACGGGTATCCGGGGCTACACCTTC. This chain links TRBV28 with TRBJ1-2; D is unresolved. V gave up 5 bases and J gave up 8 bases, with 18 bases separating them. The germline V gene encodes CDR1 MDHEN and CDR2 SYDVKM. The CDR3 is 14 residues long.

V gene TRBV6-1 combines with J gene TRBJ1-1; D is possibly TRBD1 (5 bases). CDR1 is MNHNS and CDR2 is SASEGT in the germline V gene. The CDR3 covers 14 residues. V lost 7 bases and J 3 bases, leaving 15 bases between the germline ends. The CDR3 DNA follows: TGTGCCAGCACGTATGGCGCGGGGGACACTGAAGCTTTCTTT. Amino acid sequence: CASTYGAGDTEAFF.

This clonotype showed up many times. The junction departs from the called germline gene at one end, perhaps through a read error. The CDR3 protein is CASNYSGGLGLVNEQYF. In DNA form, the CDR3 reads TGTGCCAGCAATTACTCTGGGGGGCTGGGTCTCGTGAACGAGCAGTACTTC. This chain uses TRBV6-5 with TRBJ2-7; the D gene could be TRBD1 or TRBD2 (6 bases each). This CDR3 is 17 amino acids long. The germline CDR1 and CDR2 sequences are MNHEY and SVGAGI.

The chain employs TRBV6-1 and TRBJ1-2; 7 nucleotides agree with TRBD1. The CDR3 loop spans 14 amino acids. The junction had 6 bases not matched to a gene; V was cut back by 6 bases and J by 2 bases. Looked up from germline, CDR1 is MNHNS and CDR2 is SASEGT. CDR3 amino acids: CASRTPTGNYGYTF. CDR3 coding DNA: TGTGCCAGCAGAACCCCGACAGGGAACTATGGCTACACCTTC.

This clonotype has just one count. The rearrangement links TRBV7-8 to TRBJ2-5, with 12 bases aligning to TRBD2. The CDR3 has 15 residues. The ends lost 5 bases at V and 1 base at J; junction bases unmatched: 2. Germline values: CDR1 SGHVS, CDR2 FQNEAQ. CDR3 sequence: CASSRLAGAQETQYF. For the CDR3, the DNA is TGTGCCAGCAGCCGACTAGCGGGAGCCCAAGAGACCCAGTACTTC.

The CDR3 region is CASSEVEGGDQPQHF. CDR3 sequence (DNA): TGTGCCAGCAGTGAAGTGGAGGGAGGGGACCAGCCCCAGCATTTT. The J gene is TRBJ1-5, the V gene TRBV6-1; tentative D call: TRBD1 (5 bases). V dropped 1 base and J dropped 7 bases, with 14 bases sitting between them. Germline loops: CDR1 MNHNS, CDR2 SASEGT. The CDR3 totals 15 residues.

The J gene is TRBJ2-7, the V gene TRBV6-1; TRBD2 aligns across 10 bases. Germline CDR1 reads MNHNS; CDR2 reads SASEGT. The CDR3 has 17 residues. The V gene end was trimmed by 2 bases and the J gene end by 0 bases; junction bases not matched to a gene: 7. The chain's CDR3 is CASSEPILAGSSYEQYF. The CDR3 DNA reads as TGTGCCAGCAGTGAACCTATACTAGCGGGGAGCTCCTACGAGCAGTACTTC.

This sequence joins TRBV6-2 or TRBV6-3 and TRBJ2-7; no reliable D call. The V end was cut by 6 bases, the J end by 1 base, with 10 bases between. This CDR3 is 13 amino acids long. Germline V gene lookup returns CDR1 MNHEY and CDR2 SVGEGT. CDR3 in DNA: TGTGCCAGCAGATCCCCAGGATCCTACGAGCAGTACTTC. Amino acids: CASRSPGSYEQYF.

This clonotype was detected many times. The rearrangement joins TRBV6-2 or TRBV6-3 to TRBJ1-1; no reliable D call. Germline V CDR1 and CDR2: MNHEY, SVGEGT. V was trimmed by 6 bases and J by 2 bases, leaving 13 bases between them. The CDR3 runs 14 residues. The CDR3 DNA follows: TGTGCCAGCAGCCAAGGCAGTTTTAACACTGAAGCTTTCTTT. This translates into CASSQGSFNTEAFF.

This rearrangement joins TRBV28 to TRBJ2-5, with D possibly being TRBD2 (5 bases). The V and J ends lost 3 bases and 6 bases respectively, with 17 bases between them. The CDR3 has 15 amino acids. CDR1 and CDR2 (germline): MDHEN, SYDVKM. The CDR3 nucleotides read TGTGCCAGCAGTTTGGTAGGACTGGTGGTACAGACCCAGTACTTC. Translation gives CASSLVGLVVQTQYF.

This chain links TRBV6-2 or TRBV6-3 with TRBJ2-7; TRBD2 aligns across 9 bases. The CDR3 has 20 amino acids. V trimming: 0 bases; J trimming: 5 bases; junction bases outside the gene matches: 20. The V gene's germline CDR1 is MNHEY and CDR2 SVGEGT. CDR3 sequence (DNA): TGTGCCAGCAGTTACTCGGCCCCACAGTCCGGGACTAGCCGTAACAACGAGCAGTACTTC. It specifies CASSYSAPQSGTSRNNEQYF.

This chain uses TRBV28 with TRBJ2-7, with TRBD1 matching over 8 bases. This CDR3 is 14 amino acids long. Trimming removed 7 bases from V and 5 bases from J; junction bases left unmatched: 10. CDR1 and CDR2 from the germline V gene are MDHEN and SYDVKM. The CDR3, as DNA: TGTGCCAGCATGCGACAGGGGCTAAGTGACGAGCAGTACTTC. It is translated as CASMRQGLSDEQYF. The variable domain in full, with the rest retrieved from reference TRBV28 and TRBJ2-7, is DVKVTQSSRYLVKRTGEKVFLECVQDMDHENMFWYRQDPGLGLRLIYFSYDVKMKEKGDIPEGYSVSREKKERFSLILESASTNQTSMYLCASMRQGLSDEQYFGPGTRLTVT.

This clonotype was counted ten times or more. The V and J genes are TRBV11-2 and TRBJ2-1; tentatively, D is TRBD2 (5 bases). The CDR3 loop spans 14 amino acids. Trimming removed 6 bases at V and 8 bases at J, with 17 bases between. Germline-derived CDR1 and CDR2 are SGHAT and FQNNGV. The CDR3 protein is CASSGFSDGDEQFF. The CDR3 DNA is TGTGCCAGCAGTGGGTTTAGCGATGGGGATGAGCAGTTCTTC.

Many counts were recorded for this clonotype. The rearrangement joins TRBV24-1 to TRBJ2-5, with D tentatively TRBD1 (6 bases). Germline CDR1 KGHDR, CDR2 SFDVKD. This CDR3 has 16 residues. V was cut by 0 bases and J by 5 bases, with 15 bases left in between. The DNA of the CDR3 is TGTGCCACCAGTGATTTGGGGACATCGGGTAGCGAGACCCAGTACTTC. Translating gives CATSDLGTSGSETQYF.

CDR3 loop: CASSYSAGNTEAFF. The CDR3 nucleotides read TGTGCCAGCAGTTACTCTGCGGGGAACACTGAAGCTTTCTTT. V gene TRBV6-2 or TRBV6-3 combines with J gene TRBJ1-1; D call uncertain. Germline V gene lookup returns CDR1 MNHEY and CDR2 SVGEGT. V lost 0 bases and J 1 base, leaving 6 bases between the germline ends. This CDR3 is 14 amino acids long.

There are many counts of this clonotype. One end of the junction varies from germline; a read error may be responsible. This chain joins TRBV6-5 and TRBJ2-3; D is unclear. The CDR3 consists of 11 residues. Looked up from germline, CDR1 is MNHEY and CDR2 is SVGAGI. CDR3 sequence (DNA): TGTGCCAGCAAAGGCACGGATACGCAGTATTTT. Its translation: CASKGTDTQYF.

This clonotype was detected many times. This chain uses TRBV29-1 with TRBJ1-1; TRBD1 matches 7 bases. Germline values: CDR1 SQVTM, CDR2 ANQGSEA. V gave up 3 bases and J gave up 0 bases; unmatched junction bases: 4. The CDR3 contains 14 residues. CDR3 in DNA: TGCAGCGTTGAGCGGGACAGCCTGAACACTGAAGCTTTCTTT. This encodes CSVERDSLNTEAFF.